This entry lists 5 T cell receptor beta chains sequenced from one sample in a study of identifying expanded T cells in peripheral blood. Profiled with immunoSEQ multiplex PCR; TCRdb holds only in-frame clones, not every one. Seen here are 84,000 or so clones, about 87% observed once, and the top ten hold less than 9.5%. Specimen: blood. These receptors were taken from a person between 18 and 69 years old in good health.

This clone has only one observation. The chain combines TRBV19 with TRBJ1-5; the D is unclear. V gave up 3 bases and J gave up 1 base, with 13 bases separating them. This CDR3 region has 16 residues. Germline CDR1 is LNHDA and CDR2 is SQIVND (reference sequence). CDR3 loop: CASSMLTGRSNQPQHF. The CDR3, as DNA: TGTGCCAGTAGTATGCTAACGGGCCGAAGCAATCAGCCCCAGCATTTT.

This chain connects TRBV2 to TRBJ2-7; D gene ambiguous. The germline CDR1 and CDR2 sequences are SNHLY and FYNNEI. V was pared by 1 base and J by 6 bases, with 7 bases between. CDR3 length: 12 amino acids. For the CDR3, the DNA is TGTGCCAGCAGTGAAGTCGCGCCCGAGCAGTACTTC. Translated, it gives CASSEVAPEQYF.

V gene TRBV7-3 combines with J gene TRBJ2-1; possible D gene TRBD2, 6 bases. The V gene's germline CDR1 is SGHTA and CDR2 FQGTGA. This CDR3 is 13 amino acids long. Trimming left V 5 bases short and J 7 bases short, with 12 bases between. CDR3 residues: CASSQGLSNEQFF. The CDR3 DNA sequence: TGTGCCAGCAGCCAGGGACTTTCTAATGAGCAGTTCTTC.

V is TRBV7-9 and J is TRBJ2-7; TRBD2 might be the D (5 bases). V lost 8 bases, J lost 2 bases, and 10 bases lay in between. The CDR3 spans 12 residues. Germline V gene sequence: CDR1 SEHNR, CDR2 FQNEAQ (reference sequence). For the CDR3, the DNA is TGTGCCAGCGGGGAGCACACCTACGAGCAGTACTTC. Translated: CASGEHTYEQYF. The full variable domain, rest sourced from reference TRBV7-9 and TRBJ2-7, is DTGVSQNPRHKITKRGQNVTFRCDPISEHNRLYWYRQTLGQGPEFLTYFQNEAQLEKSRLLSDRFSAERPKGSFSTLEIQRTEQGDSAMYLCASGEHTYEQYFGPGTRLTVT.

The rearrangement uses TRBV10-3 and TRBJ2-3; 10 nucleotides align to TRBD2. The germline V gene encodes CDR1 ENHRY and CDR2 SYGVKD. The CDR3 has 16 amino acids. J was trimmed by 1 base and V by 3 bases; bases with no gene match: 4. The CDR3 is CAISDGLAGGTDTQYF. CDR3 sequence (DNA): TGTGCCATCAGTGATGGTCTAGCGGGGGGCACAGATACGCAGTATTTT.